The 30 T cell receptor beta chains below were found in one sample sequenced in a study of molecular identifiers for immune sequencing clone quantification. MiXCR, run by TCRdb on the PCR reads, gives a single entry per CDR3 protein. The sample lists more than 550,000 distinct CDR3 sequences; approximately 24% were seen once. The sequenced sample consisted of naive CD8+ T cells from blood, with Jurkat cell RNA spiked in. Stated subset: FACS-sorted CD8+CD4-CCR7+CD45RA+ naive T cells. These receptors were obtained from a human donor in good health. Some libraries in this study had Jurkat cell RNA spiked in.

Only a few counts were recorded for this clonotype. The V gene is TRBV13, the J gene TRBJ1-5, with 7 bases fitting TRBD1. With V trimmed by 0 bases and J by 4 bases, 6 bases remained unmatched. Germline assignment: CDR1 PRHDT and CDR2 FYEKMQ (reference sequence). The CDR3 length is 16 residues. The CDR3 region has the DNA TGTGCCAGCAGCTTAGGCGAGGGGGCGAGTAATCAGCCCCAGCATTTT. It encodes CASSLGEGASNQPQHF.

This chain uses TRBV5-1 with TRBJ2-1; the match to TRBD2 covers 12 bases. This CDR3 comprises 18 residues. V was pared by 4 bases and J by 4 bases, with 12 bases of the junction left unmatched. The germline gives CDR1 SGHRS, CDR2 YFSETQ. CDR3 sequence (DNA): TGCGCCAGCAGCACCCCGGGACTAGCGGGTGTTATATACAATGAGCAGTTCTTC. Protein product: CASSTPGLAGVIYNEQFF. Based on the CDR3 plus reference TRBV5-1 and TRBJ2-1, the full variable domain is KAGVTQTPRYLIKTRGQQVTLSCSPISGHRSVSWYQQTPGQGLQFLFEYFSETQRNKGNFPGRFSGRQFSNSRSEMNVSTLELGDSALYLCASSTPGLAGVIYNEQFFGPGTRLTVL.

This clonotype appeared a few times. V is TRBV7-9 and J is TRBJ2-7; 9 positions agree with TRBD1. The CDR3 is 17 amino acids. Germline CDR1 SEHNR, CDR2 FQNEAQ (reference sequence). Trimming at V came to 4 bases and at J to 5 bases, leaving 15 bases not matched to a gene. The CDR3 region has the DNA TGTGCCAGCAGCTCACCCCAGCCCGGGACAGGGTCTAACGAGCAGTACTTC. The encoded protein is CASSSPQPGTGSNEQYF.

The V gene is TRBV7-9, the J gene TRBJ1-2, with 10 positions matching TRBD1. V lost 1 base to trimming and J lost 6 bases; unmatched junction nucleotides: 5. Germline values: CDR1 SEHNR, CDR2 FQNEAQ (reference sequence). CDR3 size: 15 residues. In nucleotides, the CDR3 is TGTGCCAGCAGCTTAGAAAGGGACAGGGGCCATGGCTACACCTTC. It yields the protein CASSLERDRGHGYTF.

A word on this clonotype: The junction departs from the called germline gene at one end, perhaps through a read error. V is TRBV30 and J is TRBJ2-7; 7 bases fit TRBD2. CDR1 and CDR2 (germline): GTSNPN, SVGIG (reference sequence). The CDR3 contains 13 residues. The CDR3 reads CASKAGQGAVMDF. Here the CDR3 DNA reads TGTGCCTCGAAAGCGGGGCAGGGCGCAGTAATGGACTTC.

The V and J genes are TRBV7-9 and TRBJ1-4; 11 nucleotides line up with TRBD1. The CDR3 contains 15 residues. Germline V CDR1 and CDR2: SEHNR, FQNEAQ (reference sequence). Unmatched junction bases numbered 8, after V lost 7 bases and J lost 7 bases. CDR3 in DNA: TGTGCCAGCACCTTCAGCGGGACAGGGGGTGAAAAACTGTTTTTT. It translates to CASTFSGTGGEKLFF.

This clonotype was seen repeatedly, ten times or more. The V gene is TRBV29-1, the J gene TRBJ2-3; no clear D. Trimming left V 4 bases short and J 0 bases short, with 8 bases between. Germline V CDR1 and CDR2: SQVTM, ANQGSEA. This CDR3 comprises 13 residues. The DNA for the CDR3 is TGCAGCGTTGGGGTCAGTAGCACAGATACGCAGTATTTT. Encoded protein: CSVGVSSTDTQYF.

At least ten counts were recorded for this clonotype. The V call is TRBV27, the J call TRBJ2-3; D unclear. Trimming removed 7 bases at V and 0 bases at J, with 11 bases between. Germline lookup yields CDR1 MNHEY and CDR2 SMNVEV (reference sequence). The CDR3 is 14 amino acids. As DNA, the CDR3 is TGTGCCAGCAAGGAGTATCCTAGCACAGATACGCAGTATTTT. Translated: CASKEYPSTDTQYF.

The J gene is TRBJ2-3, the V gene TRBV6-2 or TRBV6-3, with TRBD1 identical over 8 bases. Germline V CDR1 and CDR2: MNHEY, SVGEGT. V lost 8 bases to trimming and J lost 2 bases; unmatched junction nucleotides: 9. The CDR3 is 15 amino acids. CDR3 amino acids: CASSSGDRTTDTQYF. The CDR3 DNA reads as TGTGCCAGCTCCAGTGGGGACAGGACCACAGATACGCAGTATTTT.

This clonotype has at least ten counts. The gene calls are TRBV24-1 and TRBJ1-5; D not resolved. This CDR3 is built from 14 residues. The V and J ends lost 4 bases and 0 bases respectively, with 6 bases between them. Per germline, CDR1 KGHDR and CDR2 SFDVKD. The CDR3: CATSETYSNQPQHF. DNA of the CDR3: TGTGCCACCAGTGAAACCTATAGCAATCAGCCCCAGCATTTT.

There are a few counts of this clonotype. The rearrangement uses TRBV28 and TRBJ2-6; D is perhaps TRBD1 (5 bases). This CDR3 comprises 16 residues. With 6 bases removed from V and 3 bases from J, the gap between germline ends came to 15 bases. Germline loops: CDR1 MDHEN, CDR2 SYDVKM. This CDR3 reads CASRLDRGGGANVLTF. The CDR3 DNA is TGTGCCAGCAGGCTGGATAGGGGTGGTGGGGCCAACGTCCTGACTTTC.

Details on this clonotype: A read error may explain this, as a much larger clone is one base away. The genes are TRBV5-1 and TRBJ2-3, with D uncertain. This CDR3 is 14 amino acids long. Germline lookup yields CDR1 SGHRS and CDR2 YFSETQ. CDR3 region: CASSLVGITDTRYF. The CDR3, as DNA: TGCGCCAGCAGCTTGGTAGGAATCACAGATACGCGGTATTTT.

About this clonotype: A single base separates this from a much larger clone, so it may be a read error. CDR3 region: CASSPPRQAHYNSPLNF. CDR3 DNA sequence: TGTGCCAGCAGCCCGCCCCGACAGGCGCATTATAATTCACCCCTCAACTTT. The chain joins TRBV7-2 to TRBJ1-6; tentatively, D is TRBD1 (6 bases). Germline CDR1 is SGHTA and CDR2 is FQGNSA. The CDR3 has 17 amino acids. The entire variable domain, with the rest obtained from reference TRBV7-2 and TRBJ1-6, is as follows: GAGVSQSPSNKVTEKGKDVELRCDPISGHTALYWYRQSLGQGLEFLIYFQGNSAPDKSGLPSDRFSAERTGGSVSTLTIQRTQQEDSAVYLCASSPPRQAHYNSPLNFGNGTRLTVT.

The rearrangement uses TRBV6-2 or TRBV6-3 and TRBJ2-1; maybe TRBD1 (6 bases). V was pared by 5 bases and J by 4 bases, with 12 bases between. The CDR3 totals 14 residues. Germline CDR1 and CDR2: MNHEY and SVGEGT. As DNA, the CDR3 is TGTGCCAGCAGTCAGGGGTCCAGATACAATGAGCAGTTCTTC. It specifies CASSQGSRYNEQFF.

Turning to this clonotype: A much larger clonotype is one base distant, so this may be a read error. The rearrangement uses TRBV6-5 and TRBJ2-5, with 11 bases aligning to TRBD2. Germline V gene sequence: CDR1 MNHEY, CDR2 SVGAGI. CDR3 length equals 15 residues. The CDR3, as DNA: TGTGCCAGCAGTCTAGCGGGGGGTCCCCAAGAGACCCACTACTTC. Translation: CASSLAGGPQETHYF.

This sequence joins TRBV12-2 and TRBJ1-5; TRBD1, the D gene given by the table, was not confirmed from the DNA. TRBV12-2 is a pseudogene segment. The CDR3 consists of 14 residues. The DNA of the CDR3 is TGTGCAAGTCGCTTGTCGACAGGGATCCAGCCCCAGCATTTT. Translating it yields CASRLSTGIQPQHF.

The rearrangement uses TRBV9 and TRBJ2-7; D gene unclear. V lost 7 bases, J lost 5 bases, and 25 bases lay in between. This CDR3 comprises 16 residues. Germline V gene sequence: CDR1 SGDLS, CDR2 YYNGEE. The CDR3 DNA reads as TGTGCCAGCTGTGCAATCAGAACAGCGCCCTTGCACGAGCAGTACTTC. Translation gives CASCAIRTAPLHEQYF.

The DNA of the CDR3 is TGCAGCGTTGTTCGGACTAGCGGGAGTGTGGACTACGAGCAGTACTTC. It specifies CSVVRTSGSVDYEQYF. V gene TRBV29-1 combines with J gene TRBJ2-7, with 13 bases aligning to TRBD2. CDR1 SQVTM and CDR2 ANQGSEA come from the germline V gene. CDR3 length: 16 residues. Trimming cost V 4 bases and J 3 bases; bases outside gene matches: 9.

This clonotype has a count of ten or more. V and J are TRBV13 and TRBJ1-1; the D is unclear. CDR1 is PRHDT and CDR2 is FYEKMQ in the germline V gene (reference sequence). This CDR3 contains 12 residues. V was pared by 3 bases and J by 1 base, with 3 bases between. The CDR3 loop reads CASSFENTEAFF. CDR3 coding DNA: TGTGCCAGCAGCTTCGAGAACACTGAAGCTTTCTTT.

The rearrangement joins TRBV19 to TRBJ1-1; D is ambiguous. This CDR3 is built from 14 residues. With 3 bases removed from V and 3 bases from J, the gap between germline ends came to 11 bases. Germline CDR1 reads LNHDA; CDR2 reads SQIVND (reference sequence). The CDR3 spells CASSILGWDTEAFF. The CDR3, as DNA: TGTGCCAGTAGTATCCTGGGATGGGACACTGAAGCTTTCTTT.

There are a few counts of this clonotype. The chain links TRBV15 to TRBJ2-7; no definite D call. Trimming pared 0 bases from V and 5 bases from J, leaving 8 bases between. Per germline, CDR1 LNHNV and CDR2 YYDKDF (reference sequence). The CDR3 length is 13 residues. CDR3 in amino acids: CATSRDRADEQYF. The CDR3 bases are TGTGCCACCAGCAGAGATAGGGCAGACGAGCAGTACTTC.

To note about this clonotype: The junction and the germline gene differ at one end; a read error may be behind it. This rearrangement joins TRBV7-3 to TRBJ2-7; D is undetermined. CDR3 length equals 12 residues. The V gene's germline CDR1 is SGHTA and CDR2 FQGTGA. CDR3 DNA sequence: TGTGCCAGCAGCGGCGACGTTGAAGAGCAGCACTTC. Protein product: CASSGDVEEQHF.

The sample holds one count of this clonotype. V is TRBV20-1 and J is TRBJ1-2; perhaps TRBD1 as D (6 bases). Trimming shortened V by 6 bases and J by 4 bases, and 15 bases separated the two germline ends. The germline V gene encodes CDR1 DFQATT and CDR2 SNEGSKA (reference sequence). The CDR3 sequence is 13 residues long. CDR3 sequence reads: CSAPPGDGYGYTF. The CDR3, as DNA: TGCAGTGCCCCGCCAGGGGACGGCTATGGCTACACCTTC.

Concerning this clonotype: This may arise from a read error, as a much more abundant clone is one base away. The chain is built from TRBV2 and TRBJ1-1; no clear D gene. Germline V gene sequence: CDR1 SNHLY, CDR2 FYNNEI. The V end was cut by 1 base, the J end by 5 bases, with 17 bases between. The CDR3 has 16 residues. This chain's CDR3 is CASSEGPGFAMTEAFF. In DNA form, the CDR3 reads TGTGCCAGCAGTGAAGGTCCGGGTTTCGCGATGACTGAAGCTTTCTTT.

The chain is built from TRBV4-1 and TRBJ1-1; weak D call: TRBD1 (6 bases). CDR1 is MGHRA, CDR2 YSYEKL, per germline. This CDR3 has 15 residues. Trimming cost V 2 bases and J 5 bases, with 15 bases left between them. The CDR3 nucleotides are TGCGCCAGCAGCCAACGTGGGGGCAGTGGAACTGAAGCTTTCTTT. Translating gives CASSQRGGSGTEAFF.

This clonotype was seen only a few times. A much larger clonotype is one base distant, so this may be a read error. This chain uses TRBV7-2 with TRBJ1-1; possible D gene TRBD1, 6 bases. CDR3 length equals 14 residues. The germline CDR1 and CDR2 sequences are SGHTA and FQGNSA. Trimming left V 2 bases short and J 6 bases short, with 13 bases between. The CDR3 DNA reads TGTGCCAGCAGCTTAAGGGGGACAAACGCTGAAGCTTTCTTT. Protein product: CASSLRGTNAEAFF. Variable domain in full (rest from reference TRBV7-2 and TRBJ1-1): GAGVSQSPSNKVTEKGKDVELRCDPISGHTALYWYRQSLGQGLEFLIYFQGNSAPDKSGLPSDRFSAERTGGSVSTLTIQRTQQEDSAVYLCASSLRGTNAEAFFGQGTRLTVV.

This clonotype was counted many times. The V call is TRBV7-9, the J call TRBJ2-5; D unresolved. V was trimmed by 4 bases and J by 0 bases, leaving 6 bases between them. The CDR3 length is 13 residues. CDR1 is SEHNR and CDR2 is FQNEAQ in the germline V gene (reference sequence). The CDR3 bases are TGTGCCAGCAGCTCAAGCTACCAAGAGACCCAGTACTTC. Protein: CASSSSYQETQYF.

This clonotype was counted a few times. V gene TRBV19 combines with J gene TRBJ2-3, with 8 bases matching TRBD2. J gave up 7 bases and V 9 bases, and 9 bases lay outside the gene matches. The CDR3 is made up of 13 amino acids. Germline V gene lookup returns CDR1 LNHDA and CDR2 SQIVND (reference sequence). The CDR3 DNA is TGTGCCAGCCACGCGGGGGGCCTCAATACGCAGTATTTT. As protein: CASHAGGLNTQYF.

A word on this clonotype: With a much larger clone just one base away, this may be a read error. Likely a read error: the CDR3 ends without its conserved phenylalanine or tryptophan. This chain links TRBV12-3 or TRBV12-4 with TRBJ2-3, with D perhaps matching TRBD2 (5 bases). The CDR3 has 15 amino acids. V was clipped by 2 bases and J by 4 bases, with 13 bases between them. The CDR3 protein is CASSLSSPRADTQYS. The CDR3 DNA follows: TGTGCCAGCAGTTTAAGTAGCCCGAGGGCAGATACGCAGTATTCT.

About this clonotype: Given the absence of the conserved phenylalanine or tryptophan at the CDR3 end, a read error is likely. The V call is TRBV4-3, the J call TRBJ2-2; 8 bases are shared with TRBD2. The J segment lost 5 bases and the V segment lost 2 bases, leaving 4 bases of the junction unmatched. Germline V gene lookup returns CDR1 LGHNA and CDR2 YSLEER. This CDR3 contains 15 residues. The CDR3 DNA sequence: TGCGCCAGCAGCCAAAGCGGGAGTTTGACCGGGGAGCTGTTTTCT. Protein sequence: CASSQSGSLTGELFS.